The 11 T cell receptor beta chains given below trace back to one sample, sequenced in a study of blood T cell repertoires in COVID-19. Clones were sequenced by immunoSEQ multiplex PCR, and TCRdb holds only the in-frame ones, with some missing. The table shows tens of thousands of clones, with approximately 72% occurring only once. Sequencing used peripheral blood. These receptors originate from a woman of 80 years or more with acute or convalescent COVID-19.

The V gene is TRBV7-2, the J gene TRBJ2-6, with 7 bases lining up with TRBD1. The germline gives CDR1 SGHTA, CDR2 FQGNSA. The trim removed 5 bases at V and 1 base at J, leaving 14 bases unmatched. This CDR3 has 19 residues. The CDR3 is CASSQDGTATPSGANVLTF. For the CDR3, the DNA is TGTGCCAGCAGCCAGGATGGGACAGCTACCCCGTCTGGGGCCAACGTCCTGACTTTC.

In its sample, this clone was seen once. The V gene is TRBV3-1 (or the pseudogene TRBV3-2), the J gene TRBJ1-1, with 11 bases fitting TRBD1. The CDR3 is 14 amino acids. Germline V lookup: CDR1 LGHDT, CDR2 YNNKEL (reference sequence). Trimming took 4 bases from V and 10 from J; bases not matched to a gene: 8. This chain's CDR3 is CASSLRTGGMAAFF. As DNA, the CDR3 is TGTGCCAGCAGCCTCCGGACAGGGGGCATGGCAGCTTTCTTT.

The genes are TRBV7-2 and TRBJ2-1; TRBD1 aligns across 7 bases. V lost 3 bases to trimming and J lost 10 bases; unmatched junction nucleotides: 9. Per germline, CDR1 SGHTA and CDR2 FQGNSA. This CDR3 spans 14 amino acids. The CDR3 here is CASSFRQGSWEQFF. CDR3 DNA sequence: TGTGCCAGCAGCTTCCGACAGGGATCATGGGAGCAGTTCTTC.

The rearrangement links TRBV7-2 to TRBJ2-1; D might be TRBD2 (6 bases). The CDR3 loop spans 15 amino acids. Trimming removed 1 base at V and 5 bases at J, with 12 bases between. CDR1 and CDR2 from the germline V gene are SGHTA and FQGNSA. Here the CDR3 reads CASSLEGKRDNEQFF. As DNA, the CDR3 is TGTGCCAGCAGCTTAGAGGGTAAGCGGGACAATGAGCAGTTCTTC.

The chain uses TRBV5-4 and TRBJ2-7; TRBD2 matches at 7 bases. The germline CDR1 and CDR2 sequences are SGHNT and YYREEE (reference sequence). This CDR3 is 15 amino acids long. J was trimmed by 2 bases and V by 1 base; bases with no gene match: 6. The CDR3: CASSLFGGGAYEQYF. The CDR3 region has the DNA TGTGCCAGCAGCTTGTTTGGGGGGGGAGCCTACGAGCAGTACTTC.

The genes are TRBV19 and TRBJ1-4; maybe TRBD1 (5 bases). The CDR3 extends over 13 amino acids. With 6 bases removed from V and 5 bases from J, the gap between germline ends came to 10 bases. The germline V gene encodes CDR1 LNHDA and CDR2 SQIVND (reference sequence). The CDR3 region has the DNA TGTGCCAGTAGGCGGGACGGGAATGAAAAACTGTTTTTT. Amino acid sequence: CASRRDGNEKLFF.

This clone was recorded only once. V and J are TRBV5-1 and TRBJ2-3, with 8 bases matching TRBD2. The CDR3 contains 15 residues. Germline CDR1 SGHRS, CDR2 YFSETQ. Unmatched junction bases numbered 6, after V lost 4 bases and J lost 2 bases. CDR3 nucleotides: TGCGCCAGCAGCAAGCGGGGGCTGATCACAGATACGCAGTATTTT. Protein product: CASSKRGLITDTQYF.

The CDR3 DNA is TGTGCCAGCTCCCAAGACCGGGGAAGCAATCAGCCCCAGCATTTT. Translation gives CASSQDRGSNQPQHF. V gene TRBV14 combines with J gene TRBJ1-5; the D is unclear. The ends were cut back, 8 bases at V and 1 base at J, with 15 bases in the middle. Germline V gene data show CDR1 as SGHDN and CDR2 as FVKESK. The CDR3 has 15 residues.

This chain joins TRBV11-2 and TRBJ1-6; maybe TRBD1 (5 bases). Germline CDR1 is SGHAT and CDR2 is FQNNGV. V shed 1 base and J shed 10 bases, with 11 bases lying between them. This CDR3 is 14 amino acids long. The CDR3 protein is CASSLGREGSPLHF. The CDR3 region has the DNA TGTGCCAGCAGCTTAGGCAGGGAGGGATCACCCCTCCACTTT.

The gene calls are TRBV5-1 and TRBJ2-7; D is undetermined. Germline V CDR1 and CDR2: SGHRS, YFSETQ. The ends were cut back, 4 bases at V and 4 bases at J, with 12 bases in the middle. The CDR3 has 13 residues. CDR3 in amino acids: CASSPTSEYEQYF. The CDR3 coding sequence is TGCGCCAGCAGCCCGACATCAGAGTACGAGCAGTACTTC.

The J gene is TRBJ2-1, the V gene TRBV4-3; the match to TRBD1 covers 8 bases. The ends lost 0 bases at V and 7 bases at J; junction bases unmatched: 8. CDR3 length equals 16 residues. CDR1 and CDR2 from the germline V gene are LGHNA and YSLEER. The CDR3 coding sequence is TGCGCCAGCAGCCAAGATTTCCAGGGGGCTGGAAATGAGCAGTTCTTC. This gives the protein CASSQDFQGAGNEQFF.